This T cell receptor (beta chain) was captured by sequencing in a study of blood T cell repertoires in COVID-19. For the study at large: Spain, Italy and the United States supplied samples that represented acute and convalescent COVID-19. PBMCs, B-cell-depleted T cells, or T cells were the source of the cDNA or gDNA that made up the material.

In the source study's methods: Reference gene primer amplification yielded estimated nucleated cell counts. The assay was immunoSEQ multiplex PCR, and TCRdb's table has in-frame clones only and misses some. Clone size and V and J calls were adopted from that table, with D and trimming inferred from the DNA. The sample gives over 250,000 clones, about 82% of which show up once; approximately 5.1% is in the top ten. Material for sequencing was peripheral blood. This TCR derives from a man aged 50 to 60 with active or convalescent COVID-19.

The CDR3 spells CASRLTGTEPYEQYF. The CDR3 coding sequence is TGCGCCAGCAGACTAACCGGGACAGAACCCTACGAGCAGTACTTC. V gene TRBV4-1 combines with J gene TRBJ2-7, with TRBD1 matching over 7 bases. J was trimmed by 2 bases and V by 6 bases; bases with no gene match: 10. Germline V gene sequence: CDR1 MGHRA, CDR2 YSYEKL. There are 15 residues in the CDR3.